A selection of T cell receptor beta chains follows, all from one sample in a study of T cell responses to AZD1222 COVID-19 vaccine. Repertoires were generated with immunoSEQ multiplex PCR, while TCRdb's copy carries only in-frame clones and drops some. The sample comprises roughly 100,000 clones, more than 75% of which are singletons, and 10% rests with the top ten. The material was peripheral blood, obtained 28 days after the second AZD1222 dose. The receptors derive from an adult who received the AZD1222 COVID-19 vaccine. Both conserved end residues are part of each CDR3. A D gene is named only where the DNA matches it firmly. Expanded clones get a size class; other rows say once, few or many, or leave the size out.

abundance	j_gene	d_gene	v_gene	CDR3nt	CDR3aa
-	TRBJ2-7	-	TRBV27	TGTGCCAGCAGTTTGGGGGGACCGGTGGACGAGCAGTACTTC	CASSLGGPVDEQYF
-	TRBJ1-4	-	TRBV7-8	TGTGCCAGCAGCTTGGGACCCTTGAGTGAAAAACTGTTTTTT	CASSLGPLSEKLFF
-	TRBJ2-1	TRBD2	TRBV7-2	TGTGCCAGCAGCTTAGTCGCGGGAGGGGGTTACAATGAGCAGTTCTTC	CASSLVAGGGYNEQFF
-	TRBJ1-1	-	TRBV9	TGTGCCAGCAGCTCCCCGCGGGACCGACCGAACACTGAAGCTTTCTTT	CASSSPRDRPNTEAFF
-	TRBJ1-4	-	TRBV5-4	TGTGCCAGCAGCTCACTCATAGGGGAAAAACTGTTTTTT	CASSSLIGEKLFF
-	TRBJ1-1	-	TRBV11-2	TGTGCCAGCAGCCCCCTGAGCGGGGACACTGAAGCTTTCTTT	CASSPLSGDTEAFF
-	TRBJ1-6	-	TRBV14	TGTGCCAGCAGCCTACACACGGAGTCACCCCTCCACTTT	CASSLHTESPLHF
once	TRBJ1-1	-	TRBV7-3	TGTGCCAGCAGCTTAGATCCAGGGACTGAAGCTTTCTTT	CASSLDPGTEAFF
-	TRBJ1-1	-	TRBV7-6	TGTGCCAGCAGCCGAGCGACAGGCCTAATCCCGGGGGACACTGAAGCTTTCTTT	CASSRATGLIPGDTEAFF
-	TRBJ1-1	-	TRBV4-3	TGCGCCAGCAGCCAAGATCGGAACACTGAAGCTTTCTTT	CASSQDRNTEAFF
-	TRBJ1-3	-	TRBV27	TGTGCCAGCAGTTCGGGCTCTGGAAACACCATATATTTT	CASSSGSGNTIYF
-	TRBJ2-7	-	TRBV7-2	TGTGCCAGCAGCTTGGGACGAAGAGGCTACGAGCAGTACTTC	CASSLGRRGYEQYF
-	TRBJ2-3	-	TRBV2	TGTGCCAGCAACTCAAGAAGGGGATTGAGGGGGACAGATACGCAGTATTTT	CASNSRRGLRGTDTQYF
once	TRBJ2-5	-	TRBV24-1	TGTGCCACCAGTGATGAGGATCAGTTGGAGACCCAGTACTTC	CATSDEDQLETQYF
-	TRBJ2-2	-	TRBV7-3	TGTGCCAGCAGCTTGGGACCAATGGAGGGGGCCGGGGAGCTGTTTTTT	CASSLGPMEGAGELFF
-	TRBJ1-5	-	TRBV6-1	TGTGCCAGCAGTGACTTCTTAGACAGGCCTGAAAGGAGGAATCAGCCCCAGCATTTT	CASSDFLDRPERRNQPQHF
-	TRBJ2-5	TRBD1	TRBV7-9	TGTGCCAGCAGCCCCCGGACAGGGGAAGAGACCCAGTACTTC	CASSPRTGEETQYF
-	TRBJ1-1	-	TRBV4-1	TGCGCCAGCAGCCAAGATTCTCAAGGGTTGAACACTGAAGCTTTCTTT	CASSQDSQGLNTEAFF
-	TRBJ2-1	-	TRBV9	TGTGCCAGCAGCTTTAGACTAGGGAACTACAATGAGCAGTTCTTC	CASSFRLGNYNEQFF
-	TRBJ2-4	-	TRBV2	TGTGCCAGCAGTGAATGGAGGCCTGGGCTTGAGGACACCAAAAACATTCAGTACTTC	CASSEWRPGLEDTKNIQYF
once	TRBJ2-7	-	TRBV19	TGTGCCAGTAGACCGACCGGGCTGAACTACGAGCAGTACTTC	CASRPTGLNYEQYF
-	TRBJ2-7	TRBD2	TRBV7-2	TGTGCCAGCAGCCCCCCTGGGGGGGCCTACGAGCAGTACTTC	CASSPPGGAYEQYF
-	TRBJ1-3	-	TRBV15	TGTGCCACCAGCAGAGAGGCAGAGGGAAACACCATATATTTT	CATSREAEGNTIYF
-	TRBJ2-2	-	TRBV6-2/TRBV6-3	TGTGCCAGCAGTTCAAGACAGGCCACCGGGGAGCTGTTTTTT	CASSSRQATGELFF
few	TRBJ2-1	-	TRBV5-1	TGCGCCAGCAGCTTGGCTTACAATGAGCAGTTCTTC	CASSLAYNEQFF
-	TRBJ2-2	-	TRBV9	TGTGCCAGCAGCGTAGTACCCCGGCCCGTCAATTCCGTAACCGGGGAGCTGTTTTTT	CASSVVPRPVNSVTGELFF
-	TRBJ2-7	-	TRBV21-1	TGTGCCAGCAGCAAAACCAGCCTATCCCCCATCGCTAGCTCCTACGAGCAGTACTTC	CASSKTSLSPIASSYEQYF
-	TRBJ1-4	TRBD1	TRBV4-1	TGCGCCAGCAGCCAAACCGGGACAGGGGCTTCTGCTAATGAAAAACTGTTTTTT	CASSQTGTGASANEKLFF
-	TRBJ2-6	-	TRBV7-9	TGTGCCAGCAGCTTTACATCCGGGACAAGGATTCATGGGGCCAACGTCCTGACTTTC	CASSFTSGTRIHGANVLTF
-	TRBJ2-7	-	TRBV18	TGTGCCAGCTCGGACGCGAGCTCCTACGAGCAGTACTTC	CASSDASSYEQYF
-	TRBJ1-5	-	TRBV10-3	TGTGCCAGCCGACGGGTTAGCAATCAGCCCCAGCATTTT	CASRRVSNQPQHF
once	TRBJ2-1	-	TRBV19	TGTGCCAGTACCCCCGACAGAAGCTCCTACAATGAGCAGTTCTTC	CASTPDRSSYNEQFF
-	TRBJ2-3	-	TRBV10-3	TGTGCCATCACCAGCATGGCCACAGATACGCAGTATTTT	CAITSMATDTQYF
-	TRBJ2-1	-	TRBV28	TGTGCCAGCAGCCTGGTGGAGTCCAATGAGCAGTTCTTC	CASSLVESNEQFF
-	TRBJ1-2	TRBD1	TRBV5-6	TGTGCCAGCAGCTTGTGGACAGGGGGCCTGGCGGATGGCTACACCTTC	CASSLWTGGLADGYTF
-	TRBJ1-1	-	TRBV5-1	TGCGCCAGCAGCTTGGAGGGACATGCGGACACTGAAGCTTTCTTT	CASSLEGHADTEAFF
-	TRBJ1-1	-	TRBV28	TGTGCCAGCAGTTTAGTTAGAATCGACACTGAAGCTTTCTTT	CASSLVRIDTEAFF
-	TRBJ1-3	-	TRBV7-2	TGTGCCAGCAGCTTAGGATGGGGAAACACCATATATTTT	CASSLGWGNTIYF
-	TRBJ2-1	TRBD2	TRBV29-1	TGCAGCGTTCAATTAGCGGGAAGAATATACAATGAGCAGTTCTTC	CSVQLAGRIYNEQFF
once	TRBJ2-7	TRBD2	TRBV29-1	TGCAGCGTCCTCCGGGGTAGCGGGAGTGTAATTCAAAGGGAGCAGTACTTC	CSVLRGSGSVIQREQYF
-	TRBJ1-5	-	TRBV28	TGTGCCAGCAGTTTATCTGGGACACCGGAGGGGCAGCCCCAGCATTTT	CASSLSGTPEGQPQHF
-	TRBJ2-7	TRBD1	TRBV5-1	TGCGCCAGCAGCAGACAGGGGGCTGGGTACGAGCAGTACTTC	CASSRQGAGYEQYF
-	TRBJ1-2	TRBD1	TRBV6-5	TGTGCCAGCAGTCCCACCCCGGACAGGTCCGATGGCTACACCTTC	CASSPTPDRSDGYTF
-	TRBJ2-1	-	TRBV19	TGTGCCAGTAGTATCCAGGGCCAGAACAATGAGCAGTTCTTC	CASSIQGQNNEQFF
-	TRBJ1-1	-	TRBV4-2	TGTGCCAGCAGCTCCGGGGAGGGGGTGAACACTGAAGCTTTCTTT	CASSSGEGVNTEAFF
-	TRBJ1-1	-	TRBV30	TGTGCCTGGAGGCGAGAGGTTCTCAACACTGAAGCTTTCTTT	CAWRREVLNTEAFF
-	TRBJ1-3	TRBD1	TRBV9	TGTGCCAGCAGCGGGACAGGGTTTGGAAACACCATATATTTT	CASSGTGFGNTIYF
-	TRBJ2-7	-	TRBV2	TGTGCCAGCGCGGCGATCTACGAGCAGTACTTC	CASAAIYEQYF